The 20 T cell receptor beta chains below all came from one sample that was sequenced in a study of vaccination and CD4 T cells after COVID-19. Their antigens are not known. Specified treatment: approximately 10-day PBMC culture with coronavirus spike peptide pools or control peptides (ViraFEST assay). An Oncomine TCR Beta short-read assay was used to sequence the DNA from cultured CD4+ T cells. TCRdb used MiXCR to reprocess the PCR reads, holding one entry per CDR3 protein. The table lists about 13,000 distinct CDR3 sequences, nearly 60% of them singletons. Sample: cultured CD4+ T cells from blood, taken after SARS-CoV-2 vaccination. All receptors come from a human donor with COVID-19.

V and J are TRBV7-3 and TRBJ2-2; D not certain. Germline assignment: CDR1 SGHTA and CDR2 FQGTGA. V was cut by 0 bases and J by 2 bases, with 16 bases left in between. The CDR3 is made up of 18 amino acids. The CDR3 coding sequence is TGTGCCAGCAGCTTAACGGCAGGCAAGGCTACCAACACCGGGGAGCTGTTTTTT. This encodes CASSLTAGKATNTGELFF.

The chain joins TRBV6-1 to TRBJ2-1; TRBD1 matches at 7 bases. Germline trimming cut 10 bases from V and 7 bases from J; bases unmatched to any gene: 7. The CDR3 consists of 12 residues. Looked up from germline, CDR1 is MNHNS and CDR2 is SASEGT. CDR3 residues: CAIKTGKNEQFF. The CDR3 DNA sequence: TGTGCCATCAAGACAGGGAAGAATGAGCAGTTCTTC.

This chain uses TRBV2 with TRBJ1-5; no firm D call. Germline assignment: CDR1 SNHLY and CDR2 FYNNEI. This CDR3 is 12 amino acids long. V was cut by 4 bases and J by 1 base, with 2 bases left in between. In DNA form, the CDR3 reads TGTGCCAGCAGTGGGAGCAATCAGCCCCAGCATTTT. It encodes CASSGSNQPQHF.

In this sample, this clonotype turned up a few times. The chain carries TRBV5-4 and TRBJ1-5, with TRBD1 matching over 7 bases. CDR1 is SGHNT, CDR2 YYREEE, per germline (reference sequence). The CDR3 runs to 14 residues. Trimming removed 0 bases from V and 5 bases from J; junction bases left unmatched: 2. CDR3 nucleotides: TGTGCCAGCAGCTTGGGAGGGGGCGATCAGCCCCAGCATTTT. Translated, it gives CASSLGGGDQPQHF.

The rearrangement uses TRBV30 and TRBJ2-3; D not resolved. CDR3 length equals 11 residues. In germline, CDR1 is GTSNPN, CDR2 SVGIG (reference sequence). The V end was cut by 0 bases, the J end by 7 bases, with 5 bases between. The chain's CDR3 is CAWSVEHTQYF. The DNA for the CDR3 is TGTGCCTGGAGTGTAGAACATACGCAGTATTTT.

V and J are TRBV20-1 and TRBJ2-3; D possibly corresponds to TRBD1 (5 bases). Germline-derived CDR1 and CDR2 are DFQATT and SNEGSKA (reference sequence). There are 14 residues in the CDR3. With 5 bases removed from V and 5 bases from J, the gap between germline ends came to 17 bases. For the CDR3, the DNA is TGCAGTGCTGGTGGGGCGAAGTTGGGAGATACGCAGTATTTT. This translates into CSAGGAKLGDTQYF.

A note on this clonotype: A junction end diverges from the germline sequence, so it may reflect a read error. This chain connects TRBV20-1 to TRBJ2-3; TRBD1 or TRBD2 may be the D gene (6 bases each). CDR1 and CDR2 (germline): DFQATT, SNEGSKA (reference sequence). The CDR3 length is 15 residues. Written as DNA, the CDR3 is TGCAGTGCCCTGAACCCGGGGGCTAGCACAGATATGCAGTATTTT. It encodes CSALNPGASTDMQYF.

The sample holds a few counts of this clonotype. J is TRBJ2-3 and V is TRBV5-4; possible D gene TRBD1, 6 bases. Germline CDR1 and CDR2: SGHNT and YYREEE (reference sequence). The CDR3 covers 14 residues. V was clipped by 4 bases and J by 2 bases, with 11 bases between them. The CDR3 coding sequence is TGTGCCAGCAGCGCGGACAGCTACACAGATACGCAGTATTTT. It codes for CASSADSYTDTQYF.

The chain is built from TRBV11-2 and TRBJ2-5; 10 nucleotides match TRBD1. The J segment lost 9 bases and the V segment lost 4 bases, leaving 5 bases of the junction unmatched. The CDR3 runs to 13 residues. Germline CDR1 SGHAT, CDR2 FQNNGV. Here the CDR3 reads CASSSDGTGAQYF. Written as DNA, the CDR3 is TGTGCCAGCAGCTCAGACGGGACAGGGGCCCAGTACTTC.

This chain joins TRBV28 and TRBJ2-2; no reliable D call. There are 13 residues in the CDR3. Trimming cost V 5 bases and J 6 bases, with 10 bases left between them. CDR1 and CDR2 from the germline V gene are MDHEN and SYDVKM. The DNA of the CDR3 is TGTGCCAGCAGTCTTAGGGTTCCCGGGGAGCTGTTTTTT. The encoded protein is CASSLRVPGELFF.

This sequence joins TRBV2 and TRBJ1-5; D may be TRBD1 (6 bases). CDR1 SNHLY and CDR2 FYNNEI come from the germline V gene. The CDR3 contains 14 residues. V gave up 7 bases and J gave up 1 base, with 11 bases separating them. The CDR3, as DNA: TGTGCCAGCAAGGGGGGAGGCAGCAATCAGCCCCAGCATTTT. This codes for CASKGGGSNQPQHF.

On this clonotype: No conserved phenylalanine or tryptophan is present at the end of the CDR3, so a read error is the likely explanation. This rearrangement joins TRBV6-5 to TRBJ1-5; D gene uncertain. The CDR3 extends over 17 amino acids. Trimming took off 0 bases at V and 4 bases at J, with 16 bases between the two ends. Germline V gives CDR1 MNHEY, CDR2 SVGAGI. Written as DNA, the CDR3 is TGTGCCAGCAGTTACTCTTCAGCACCTTCTGGGAATCAGCCCCAGCATCTT. Translated: CASSYSSAPSGNQPQHL.

This clonotype was seen only a few times. The chain joins TRBV21-1 to TRBJ2-5; TRBD1 is the table's D call, not checked against the DNA. TRBV21-1 counts as a pseudogene. The CDR3 covers 16 residues. CDR3 region: CASSKAHRLEDETQYF. The CDR3 nucleotides read TGTGCCAGCAGCAAAGCGCACAGGCTAGAAGACGAAACCCAGTACTTC.

V gene TRBV12-3 or TRBV12-4 combines with J gene TRBJ2-3, with 7 bases identical to TRBD2. CDR3 length: 14 residues. With 3 bases clipped from V and 5 bases from J, the junction kept 5 bases outside the gene matches. DNA of the CDR3: TGTGCCAGCAGTTTTCGGGGGGTTGTAGATACGCAGTATTTT. Protein product: CASSFRGVVDTQYF.

The chain recombines TRBV5-1 with TRBJ2-5, with 11 nucleotides matching TRBD1. The germline CDR1 and CDR2 sequences are SGHRS and YFSETQ. After removal of 5 bases from V and 5 bases from J, the junction contained 5 bases not matched to a gene. This CDR3 contains 14 residues. CDR3 amino acids: CASSGQGARETQYF. The DNA of the CDR3 is TGCGCCAGCAGTGGACAGGGGGCGAGGGAGACCCAGTACTTC.

The chain combines TRBV4-3 with TRBJ2-1; D gene ambiguous. The CDR3 sequence is 18 residues long. Germline V gene sequence: CDR1 LGHNA, CDR2 YSLEER. V was trimmed by 3 bases and J by 1 base, leaving 19 bases between them. The CDR3 DNA follows: TGCGCCAGCAGCCAGGATCCCCGCCGTTCTAAGTCCTACAATGAGCAGTTCTTC. Its translation is CASSQDPRRSKSYNEQFF.

The CDR3 DNA sequence: TGCGCCAGCAGTGAGTCGATTAGCGGCACAGATACGCAGTATTTT. Protein sequence: CASSESISGTDTQYF. The chain couples TRBV10-1 to TRBJ2-3; weak D call: TRBD2 (5 bases). The CDR3 spans 15 residues. CDR1 and CDR2 from the germline V gene are WNHNN and SYGVQD (reference sequence). The V end was cut by 0 bases, the J end by 1 base, with 8 bases between.

This clonotype came up once. This chain links TRBV20-1 with TRBJ1-4; D uncertain. CDR1 and CDR2 from the germline V gene are DFQATT and SNEGSKA (reference sequence). The CDR3 has 12 amino acids. V lost 5 bases and J 6 bases, leaving 10 bases between the germline ends. The CDR3 DNA sequence: TGCAGTGCTTGGACGGAGTATGAAAAACTGTTTTTT. This codes for CSAWTEYEKLFF.

This CDR3 is CASSFNGRANTGELFF. Written as DNA, the CDR3 is TGTGCCAGCAGTTTTAATGGCAGGGCGAACACCGGGGAGCTGTTTTTT. The V gene is TRBV27, the J gene TRBJ2-2; tentative D call: TRBD1 (5 bases). CDR3 length: 16 residues. CDR1 and CDR2 (germline): MNHEY, SMNVEV (reference sequence). Trimming stripped 3 bases from V and 0 bases from J, with 11 bases between.

This clonotype occurred once. The CDR3 loop reads CASSRDSRANQPQHF. The DNA for the CDR3 is TGTGCCAGCAGTCGGGACAGTCGGGCCAATCAGCCCCAGCATTTT. This rearrangement joins TRBV6-2 or TRBV6-3 to TRBJ1-5; 7 bases are a match to TRBD1. Germline V lookup: CDR1 MNHEY, CDR2 SVGEGT. This CDR3 is built from 15 residues. V lost 5 bases to trimming and J lost 3 bases; unmatched junction nucleotides: 7.